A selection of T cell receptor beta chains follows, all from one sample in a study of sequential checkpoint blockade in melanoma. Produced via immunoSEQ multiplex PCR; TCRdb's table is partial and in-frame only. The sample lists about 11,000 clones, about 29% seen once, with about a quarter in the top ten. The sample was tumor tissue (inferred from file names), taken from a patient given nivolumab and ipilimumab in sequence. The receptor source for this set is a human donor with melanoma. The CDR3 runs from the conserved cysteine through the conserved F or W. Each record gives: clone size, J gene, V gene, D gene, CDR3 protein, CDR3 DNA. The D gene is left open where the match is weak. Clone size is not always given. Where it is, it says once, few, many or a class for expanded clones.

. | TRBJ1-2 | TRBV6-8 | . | CASSYFGANYGYTF | TGTGCCAGCAGTTACTTTGGGGCAAACTATGGCTACACCTTC
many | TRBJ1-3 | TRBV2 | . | CASRDISYSGNTIYF | TGTGCCAGCAGAGACATATCCTACTCTGGAAACACCATATATTTT
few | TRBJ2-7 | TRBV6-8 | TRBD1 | CASTLWGQGSYEQYF | TGTGCCAGCACCTTGTGGGGACAGGGCTCCTACGAGCAGTACTTC
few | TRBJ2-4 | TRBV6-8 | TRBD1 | CASSRDRGFSNQYF | TGTGCCAGCAGCCGGGACAGGGGGTTTAGTAATCAGTACTTC
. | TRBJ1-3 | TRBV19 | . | CASTVPNLGNTIYF | TGTGCCAGTACCGTACCTAACCTTGGAAACACCATATATTTT
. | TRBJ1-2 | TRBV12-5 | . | CASTPTGAGYGYTF | TGTGCCAGCACCCCCACGGGGGCGGGCTATGGCTACACCTTC
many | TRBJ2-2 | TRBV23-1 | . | CASSQGGGAGELFF | TGCGCCAGCAGCCAGGGGGGCGGGGCCGGGGAGCTGTTTTTT
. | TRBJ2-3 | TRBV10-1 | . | CASGSLGLGADTQYF | TGCGCCAGCGGGTCCCTAGGTTTAGGAGCAGATACGCAGTATTTT
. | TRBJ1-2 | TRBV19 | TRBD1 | CATSTGVYSYTF | TGTGCCACTTCAACAGGGGTATATAGCTACACCTTC
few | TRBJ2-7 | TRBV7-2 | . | CASARDNSYEQYF | TGTGCCAGCGCCAGGGACAACTCCTACGAGCAGTACTTC
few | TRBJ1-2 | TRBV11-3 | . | CASSLGEGMAYGYTF | TGTGCCAGCAGCTTAGGGGAGGGGATGGCCTATGGCTACACCTTC
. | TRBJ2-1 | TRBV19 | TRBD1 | CASSIQQGAGNEQFF | TGTGCCAGTAGTATACAACAGGGGGCAGGCAATGAGCAGTTCTTC
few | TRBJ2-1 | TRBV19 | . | CASSIRVGTYNEQFF | TGTGCCAGTAGTATCCGCGTTGGTACCTACAATGAGCAGTTCTTC
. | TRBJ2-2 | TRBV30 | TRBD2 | CAWSPTSGDTGELFF | TGTGCCTGGAGTCCGACTAGCGGGGACACCGGGGAGCTGTTTTTT
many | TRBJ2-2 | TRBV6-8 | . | CASSSGGGELFF | TGTGCCAGCAGTTCCGGGGGCGGGGAGCTGTTTTTT
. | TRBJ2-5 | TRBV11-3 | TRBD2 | CASSLGLAGSQETQYF | TGTGCCAGCAGCTTAGGACTAGCGGGGAGTCAAGAGACCCAGTACTTC
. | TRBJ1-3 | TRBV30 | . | CAWSVPWGNTIYF | TGTGCCTGGAGCGTCCCTTGGGGAAACACCATATATTTT
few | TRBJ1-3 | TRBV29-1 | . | CSVVVAASGNTIYF | TGCAGCGTTGTCGTGGCAGCCTCTGGAAACACCATATATTTT
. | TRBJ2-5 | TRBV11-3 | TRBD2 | CASSSIRAGGPVGKTQYF | TGTGCCAGCAGCTCAATTCGAGCGGGGGGGCCGGTCGGGAAGACCCAGTACTTC
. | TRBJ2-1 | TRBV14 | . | CASSQGSREQFF | TGTGCCAGCAGCCAAGGATCGAGAGAGCAGTTCTTC
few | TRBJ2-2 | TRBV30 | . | CAWNPSRGTGELFF | TGTGCCTGGAACCCGAGCAGGGGCACCGGGGAGCTGTTTTTT
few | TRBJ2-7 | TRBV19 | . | CASSMGAPYEQYF | TGTGCCAGTAGTATGGGGGCTCCTTACGAGCAGTACTTC